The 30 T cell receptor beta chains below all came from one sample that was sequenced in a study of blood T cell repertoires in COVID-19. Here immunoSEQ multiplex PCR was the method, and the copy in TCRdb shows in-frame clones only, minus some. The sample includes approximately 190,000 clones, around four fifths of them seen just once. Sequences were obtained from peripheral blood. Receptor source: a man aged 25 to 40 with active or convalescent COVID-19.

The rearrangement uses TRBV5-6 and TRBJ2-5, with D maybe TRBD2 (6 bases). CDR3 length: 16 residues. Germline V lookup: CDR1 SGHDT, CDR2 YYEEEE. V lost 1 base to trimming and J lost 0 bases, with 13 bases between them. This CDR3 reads CASSLWGGANQETQYF. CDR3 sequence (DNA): TGTGCCAGCAGCTTGTGGGGAGGCGCAAACCAAGAGACCCAGTACTTC.

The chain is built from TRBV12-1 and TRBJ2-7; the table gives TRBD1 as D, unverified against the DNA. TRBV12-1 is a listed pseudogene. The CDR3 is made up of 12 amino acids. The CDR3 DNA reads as TGTGCCAGCAGCGACAACAGGGGGAAGCAGTACGTC. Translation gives CASSDNRGKQYV.

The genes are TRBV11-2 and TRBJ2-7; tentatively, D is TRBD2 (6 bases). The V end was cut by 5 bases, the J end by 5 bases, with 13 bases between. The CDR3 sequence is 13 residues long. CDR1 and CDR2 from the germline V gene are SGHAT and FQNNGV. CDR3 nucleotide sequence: TGTGCCAGCAGCCTACTAGCAGTTCACGAGCAGTACTTC. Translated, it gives CASSLLAVHEQYF.

DNA of the CDR3: TGTGCCAGCAGCTTAGGGACAGCCGAAGAGACCCAGTACTTC. Its translation is CASSLGTAEETQYF. The chain joins TRBV7-9 to TRBJ2-5; perhaps TRBD1 as D (6 bases). V dropped 1 base and J dropped 3 bases, with 9 bases sitting between them. Germline loops: CDR1 SEHNR, CDR2 FQNEAQ (reference sequence). The CDR3 is made up of 14 amino acids. Full variable domain (outside the CDR3, taken from reference TRBV7-9 and TRBJ2-5): DTGVSQNPRHKITKRGQNVTFRCDPISEHNRLYWYRQTLGQGPEFLTYFQNEAQLEKSRLLSDRFSAERPKGSFSTLEIQRTEQGDSAMYLCASSLGTAEETQYFGPGTRLLVL.

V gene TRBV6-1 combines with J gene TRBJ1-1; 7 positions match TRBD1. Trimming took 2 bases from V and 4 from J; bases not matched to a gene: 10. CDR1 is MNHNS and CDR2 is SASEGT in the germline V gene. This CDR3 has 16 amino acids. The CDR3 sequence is CASSERSTGKGTEAFF. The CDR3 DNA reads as TGTGCCAGCAGTGAACGGTCGACAGGGAAGGGCACTGAAGCTTTCTTT.

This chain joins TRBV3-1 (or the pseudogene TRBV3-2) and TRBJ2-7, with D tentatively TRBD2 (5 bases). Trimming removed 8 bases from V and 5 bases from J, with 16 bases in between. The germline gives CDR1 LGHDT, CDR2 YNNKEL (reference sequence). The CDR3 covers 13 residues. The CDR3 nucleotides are TGTGCCAGCGGGAGAAGGGCTTTTGACGAGCAGTACTTC. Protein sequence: CASGRRAFDEQYF.

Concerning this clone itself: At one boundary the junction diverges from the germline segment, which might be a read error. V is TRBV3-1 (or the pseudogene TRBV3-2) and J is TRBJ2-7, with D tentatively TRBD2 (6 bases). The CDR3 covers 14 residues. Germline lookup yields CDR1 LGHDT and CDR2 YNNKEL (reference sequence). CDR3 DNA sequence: TGTGCCAGCAGCTACAGCCGGGACTCCCACGAGCAGTACTTC. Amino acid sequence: CASSYSRDSHEQYF.

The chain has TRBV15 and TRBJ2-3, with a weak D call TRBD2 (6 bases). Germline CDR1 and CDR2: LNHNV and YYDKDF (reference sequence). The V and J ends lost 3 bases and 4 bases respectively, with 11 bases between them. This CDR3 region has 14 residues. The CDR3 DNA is TGTGCCACCAGCAGCGCACTAGCAGCAGATACGCAGTATTTT. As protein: CATSSALAADTQYF.

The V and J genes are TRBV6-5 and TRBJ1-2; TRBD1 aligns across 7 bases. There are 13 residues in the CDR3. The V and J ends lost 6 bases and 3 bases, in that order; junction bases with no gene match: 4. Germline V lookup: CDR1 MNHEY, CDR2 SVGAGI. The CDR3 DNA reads TGTGCCAGCAGAGACGGGACAGACTATGGCTACACCTTC. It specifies CASRDGTDYGYTF.

The CDR3 reads CASKPTTYSNQPQHF. DNA for the CDR3: TGTGCCAGCAAGCCGACAACATATAGCAATCAGCCCCAGCATTTT. The rearrangement joins TRBV6-5 to TRBJ1-5; no reliable D call. Germline V gives CDR1 MNHEY, CDR2 SVGAGI. Trimming pared 7 bases from V and 0 bases from J, leaving 13 bases between. This CDR3 has 15 residues.

The CDR3: CASIPPPGQGYTDTQYF. CDR3 coding DNA: TGTGCCAGCATTCCACCCCCGGGACAGGGTTACACAGATACGCAGTATTTT. V is TRBV2 and J is TRBJ2-3, with TRBD1 matching 9 bases. Germline V gives CDR1 SNHLY, CDR2 FYNNEI. The CDR3 sequence is 17 residues long. V lost 7 bases, J lost 2 bases, and 13 bases stayed unmatched. The complete variable domain, with remaining parts taken from reference TRBV2 and TRBJ2-3, reads EPEVTQTPSHQVTQMGQEVILRCVPISNHLYFYWYRQILGQKVEFLVSFYNNEISEKSEIFDDQFSVERPDGSNFTLKIRSTKLEDSAMYFCASIPPPGQGYTDTQYFGPGTRLTVL.

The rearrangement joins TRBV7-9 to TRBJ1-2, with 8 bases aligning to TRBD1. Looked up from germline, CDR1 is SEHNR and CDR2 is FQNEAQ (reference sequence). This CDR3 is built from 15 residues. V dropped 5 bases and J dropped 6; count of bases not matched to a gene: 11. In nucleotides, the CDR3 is TGTGCCAGCAGCCCTGGAGTACAGGGGGTGGATGGCTACACCTTC. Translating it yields CASSPGVQGVDGYTF.

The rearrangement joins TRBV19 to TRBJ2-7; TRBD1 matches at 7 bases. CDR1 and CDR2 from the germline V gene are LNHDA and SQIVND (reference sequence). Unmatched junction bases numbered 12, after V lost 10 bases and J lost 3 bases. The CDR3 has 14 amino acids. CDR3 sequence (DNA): TGTGCCACCGCCCTCCCGGGACAGATCTACGAGCAGTACTTC. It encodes CATALPGQIYEQYF.

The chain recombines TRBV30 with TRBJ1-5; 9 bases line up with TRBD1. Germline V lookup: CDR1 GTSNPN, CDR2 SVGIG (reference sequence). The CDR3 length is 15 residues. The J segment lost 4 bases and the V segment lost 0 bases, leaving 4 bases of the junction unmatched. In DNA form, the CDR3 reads TGTGCCTGGAGTGTCCGGGACAGGGCTAATCAGCCCCAGCATTTT. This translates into CAWSVRDRANQPQHF.

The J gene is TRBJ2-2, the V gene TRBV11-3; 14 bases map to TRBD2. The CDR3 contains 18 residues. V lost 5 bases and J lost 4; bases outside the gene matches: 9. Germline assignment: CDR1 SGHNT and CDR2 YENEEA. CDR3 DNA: TGTGCCAGCAGCCCCCGGACTAGCGGGAGGTCTTCCACCGGGGAGCTGTTTTTT. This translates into CASSPRTSGRSSTGELFF.

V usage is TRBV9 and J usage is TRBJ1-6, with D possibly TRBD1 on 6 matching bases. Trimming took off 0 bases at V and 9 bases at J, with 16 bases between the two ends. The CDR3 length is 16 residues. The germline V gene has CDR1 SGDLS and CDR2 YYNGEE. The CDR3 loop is CASSVEGGSSRSPLHF. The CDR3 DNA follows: TGTGCCAGCAGCGTAGAGGGGGGGAGTTCTCGTTCACCCCTCCACTTT.

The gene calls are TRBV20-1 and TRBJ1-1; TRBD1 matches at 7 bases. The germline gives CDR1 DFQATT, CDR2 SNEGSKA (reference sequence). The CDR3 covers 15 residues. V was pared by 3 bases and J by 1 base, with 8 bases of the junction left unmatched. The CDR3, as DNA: TGCAGTGCTAGTAACCCGGGACAGCGGAACACTGAAGCTTTCTTT. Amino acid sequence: CSASNPGQRNTEAFF.

The CDR3 coding sequence is TGTGCCAGCAGAGGGACAGCCCCCGGAAACACCATATATTTT. Protein product: CASRGTAPGNTIYF. The genes are TRBV28 and TRBJ1-3; 7 nucleotides match TRBD1. Germline CDR1 is MDHEN and CDR2 is SYDVKM. This CDR3 comprises 14 residues. V dropped 6 bases and J dropped 4; count of bases not matched to a gene: 6. The complete variable domain, with remaining parts taken from reference TRBV28 and TRBJ1-3, reads DVKVTQSSRYLVKRTGEKVFLECVQDMDHENMFWYRQDPGLGLRLIYFSYDVKMKEKGDIPEGYSVSREKKERFSLILESASTNQTSMYLCASRGTAPGNTIYFGEGSWLTVV.

For the CDR3, the DNA is TGTGCCAGCAGACTGGTGGATACGCAGTATTTT. Translated: CASRLVDTQYF. The chain carries TRBV12-3 or TRBV12-4 and TRBJ2-3, with D unclear. V dropped 6 bases and J dropped 6 bases, with 7 bases sitting between them. The CDR3 runs to 11 residues.

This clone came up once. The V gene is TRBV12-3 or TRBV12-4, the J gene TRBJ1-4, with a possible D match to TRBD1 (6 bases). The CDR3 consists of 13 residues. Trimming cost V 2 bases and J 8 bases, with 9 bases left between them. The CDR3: CASSLMRGEKLFF. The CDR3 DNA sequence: TGTGCCAGCAGTTTAATGAGGGGGGAAAAACTGTTTTTT.

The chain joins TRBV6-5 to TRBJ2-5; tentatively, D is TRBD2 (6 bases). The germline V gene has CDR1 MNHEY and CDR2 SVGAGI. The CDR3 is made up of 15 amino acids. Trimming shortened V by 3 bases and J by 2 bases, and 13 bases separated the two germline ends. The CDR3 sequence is CASSYQGSGQETQYF. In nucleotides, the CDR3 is TGTGCCAGCAGTTATCAGGGAAGCGGGCAAGAGACCCAGTACTTC.

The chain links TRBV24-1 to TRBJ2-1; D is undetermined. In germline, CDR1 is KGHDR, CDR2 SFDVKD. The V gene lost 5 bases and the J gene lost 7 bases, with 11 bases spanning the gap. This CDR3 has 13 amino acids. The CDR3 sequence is CATSAASWNEQFF. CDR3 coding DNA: TGTGCCACCAGTGCGGCTAGTTGGAATGAGCAGTTCTTC.

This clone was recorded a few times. CDR3 sequence: CASSQTGWNTGELFF. CDR3 in DNA: TGCGCCAGCAGCCAAACAGGGTGGAACACCGGGGAGCTGTTTTTT. The chain combines TRBV4-3 with TRBJ2-2; weak D call: TRBD1 (6 bases). With 2 bases removed from V and 1 base from J, the gap between germline ends came to 8 bases. The V gene's germline CDR1 is LGHNA and CDR2 YSLEER. The CDR3 is 15 residues long.

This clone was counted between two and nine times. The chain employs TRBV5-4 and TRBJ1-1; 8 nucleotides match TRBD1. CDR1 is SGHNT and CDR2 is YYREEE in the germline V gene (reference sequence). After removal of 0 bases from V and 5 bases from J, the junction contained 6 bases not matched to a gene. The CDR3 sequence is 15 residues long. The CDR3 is CASSLETGVGTEAFF. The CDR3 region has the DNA TGTGCCAGCAGCTTGGAGACAGGGGTAGGTACTGAAGCTTTCTTT.

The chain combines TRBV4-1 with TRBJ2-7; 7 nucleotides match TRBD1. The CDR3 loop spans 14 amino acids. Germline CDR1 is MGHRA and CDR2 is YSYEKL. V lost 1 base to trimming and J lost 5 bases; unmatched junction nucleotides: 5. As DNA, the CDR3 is TGCGCCAGCAGCCAAGGACAGGGCGCCCACGAGCAGTACGTC. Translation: CASSQGQGAHEQYV.

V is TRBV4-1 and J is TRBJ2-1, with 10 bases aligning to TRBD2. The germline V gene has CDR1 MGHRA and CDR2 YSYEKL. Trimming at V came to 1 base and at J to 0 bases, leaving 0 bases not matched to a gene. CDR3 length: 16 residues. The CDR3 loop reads CASSQGLAGSYNEQFF. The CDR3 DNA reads TGCGCCAGCAGCCAAGGACTAGCGGGCTCCTACAATGAGCAGTTCTTC.

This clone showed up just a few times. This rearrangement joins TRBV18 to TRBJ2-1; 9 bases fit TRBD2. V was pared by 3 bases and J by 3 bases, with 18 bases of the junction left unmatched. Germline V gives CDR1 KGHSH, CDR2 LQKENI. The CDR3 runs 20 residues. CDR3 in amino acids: CASSPPPGLAGRAVYNEQFF. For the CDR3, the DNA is TGTGCCAGCTCACCTCCCCCGGGGCTAGCGGGGCGAGCAGTCTACAATGAGCAGTTCTTC.

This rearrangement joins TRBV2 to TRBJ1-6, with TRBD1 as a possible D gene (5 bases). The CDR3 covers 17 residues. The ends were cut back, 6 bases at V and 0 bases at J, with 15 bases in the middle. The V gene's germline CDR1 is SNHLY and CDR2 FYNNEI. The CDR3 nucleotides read TGTGCCAGCAGACCCGGCCAGGGAACCTCCTATAATTCACCCCTCCACTTT. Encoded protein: CASRPGQGTSYNSPLHF.

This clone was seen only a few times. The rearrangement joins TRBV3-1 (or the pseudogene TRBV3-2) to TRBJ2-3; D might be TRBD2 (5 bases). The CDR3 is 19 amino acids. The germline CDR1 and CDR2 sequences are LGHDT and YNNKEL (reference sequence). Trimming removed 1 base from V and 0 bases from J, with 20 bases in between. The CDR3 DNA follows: TGTGCCAGCAGCCAAGCCCGTTCCCGTGGAGGAACTAGCACAGATACGCAGTATTTT. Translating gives CASSQARSRGGTSTDTQYF.

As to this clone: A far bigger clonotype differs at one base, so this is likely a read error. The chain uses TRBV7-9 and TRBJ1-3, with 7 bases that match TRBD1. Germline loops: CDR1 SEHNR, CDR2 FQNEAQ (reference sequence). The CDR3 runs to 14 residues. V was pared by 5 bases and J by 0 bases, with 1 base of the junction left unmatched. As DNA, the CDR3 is TGTGCCAGCAGCCGGGACAGCTCTGGAAACACCATATATTTT. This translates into CASSRDSSGNTIYF.